The TCR beta chain described here comes from a study of shared clonotypes between healthy human individuals. As to this clone: The antigen remains unidentified.

Study-wide results and caveats: Only blood was sampled, and tissue TCR repertoires likely differ from blood ones.

Repertoires were generated with immunoSEQ multiplex PCR, while TCRdb's copy carries only in-frame clones and drops some. The repertoire includes around 2.1 million clones, 95% of them detected once, and about 0.13% sits in the top ten. The V gene lost 4 bases and the J gene lost 3 bases, with 19 bases spanning the gap. The CDR3 is 17 amino acids. CDR1 and CDR2 (germline): SGHNT, YYREEE (reference sequence). Specimen: naive CD4+ T cells sorted from blood. Subset indicated: CD45RA+ positively selected. This TCR came from a man aged 18 to 29 in good health. The gene calls are TRBV5-4 and TRBJ1-4; a weak D match, TRBD1 (5 bases). The CDR3 DNA reads as TGTGCCAGCAGCCGGGTCGGGGGAGCTGGAGCTAATGAAAAACTGTTTTTT. Translated: CASSRVGGAGANEKLFF.